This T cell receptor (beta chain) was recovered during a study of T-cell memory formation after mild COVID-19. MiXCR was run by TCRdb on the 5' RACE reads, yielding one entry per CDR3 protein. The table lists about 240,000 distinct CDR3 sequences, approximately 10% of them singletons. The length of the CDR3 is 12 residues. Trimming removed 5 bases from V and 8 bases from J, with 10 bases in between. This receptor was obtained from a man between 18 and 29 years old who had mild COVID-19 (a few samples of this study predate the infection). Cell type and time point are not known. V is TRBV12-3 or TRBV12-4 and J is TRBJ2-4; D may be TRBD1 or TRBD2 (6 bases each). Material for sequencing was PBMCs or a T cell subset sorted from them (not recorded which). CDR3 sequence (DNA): TGTGCCAGCAGTCTAAGGGGGGACATTCAGTACTTC. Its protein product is CASSLRGDIQYF.